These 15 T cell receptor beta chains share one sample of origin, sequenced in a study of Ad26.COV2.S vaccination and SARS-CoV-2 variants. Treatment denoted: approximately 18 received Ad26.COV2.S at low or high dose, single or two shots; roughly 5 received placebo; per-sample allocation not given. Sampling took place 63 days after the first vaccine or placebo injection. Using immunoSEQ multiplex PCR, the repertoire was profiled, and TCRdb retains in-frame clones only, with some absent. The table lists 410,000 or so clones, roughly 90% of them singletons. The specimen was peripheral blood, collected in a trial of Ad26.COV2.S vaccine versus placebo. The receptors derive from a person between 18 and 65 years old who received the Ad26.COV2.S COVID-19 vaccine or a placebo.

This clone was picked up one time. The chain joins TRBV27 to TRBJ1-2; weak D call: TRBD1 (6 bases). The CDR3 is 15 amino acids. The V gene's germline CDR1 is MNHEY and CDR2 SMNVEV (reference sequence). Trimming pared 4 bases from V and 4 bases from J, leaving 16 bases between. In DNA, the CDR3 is TGTGCCAGCAGTTCTCCGGGGGCAGGGAGCTATGGCTACACCTTC. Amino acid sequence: CASSSPGAGSYGYTF.

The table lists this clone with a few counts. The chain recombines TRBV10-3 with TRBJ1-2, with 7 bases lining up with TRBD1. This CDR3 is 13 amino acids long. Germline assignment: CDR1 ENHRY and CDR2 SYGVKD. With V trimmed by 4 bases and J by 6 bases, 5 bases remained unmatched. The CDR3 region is CAISVRDRDGYTF. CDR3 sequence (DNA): TGTGCCATCAGTGTTCGGGACAGAGATGGCTACACCTTC.

The CDR3 loop reads CASSLIRGRFEQYF. The CDR3 DNA reads TGTGCCAGCAGCTTAATCAGGGGTCGCTTCGAGCAGTACTTC. This chain uses TRBV5-6 with TRBJ2-7; TRBD1 might be the D (6 bases). V was clipped by 2 bases and J by 6 bases, with 15 bases between them. The length of the CDR3 is 14 residues. Germline CDR1 reads SGHDT; CDR2 reads YYEEEE.

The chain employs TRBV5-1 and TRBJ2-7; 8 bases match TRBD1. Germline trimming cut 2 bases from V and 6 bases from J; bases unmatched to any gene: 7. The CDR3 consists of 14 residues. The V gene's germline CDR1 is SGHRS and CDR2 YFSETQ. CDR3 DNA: TGCGCCAGCAGCTTCGTTTCGACAGGGGCCGAGCAGTACTTC. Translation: CASSFVSTGAEQYF.

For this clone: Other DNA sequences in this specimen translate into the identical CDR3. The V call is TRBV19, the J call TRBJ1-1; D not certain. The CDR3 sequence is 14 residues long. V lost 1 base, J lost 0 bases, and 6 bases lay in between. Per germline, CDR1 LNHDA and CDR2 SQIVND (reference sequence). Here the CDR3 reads CASSIGALNTEAFF. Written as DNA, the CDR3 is TGTGCCAGTAGTATAGGGGCTTTGAACACTGAAGCTTTCTTT.

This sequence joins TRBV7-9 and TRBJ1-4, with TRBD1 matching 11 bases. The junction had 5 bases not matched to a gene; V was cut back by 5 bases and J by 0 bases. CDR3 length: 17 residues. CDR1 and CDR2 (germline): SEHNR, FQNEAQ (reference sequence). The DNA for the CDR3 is TGTGCCAGCAGCCACGGACAGGGGGCAGCAACTAATGAAAAACTGTTTTTT. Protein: CASSHGQGAATNEKLFF.

The CDR3 sequence is CASSLGLAGAYEQYF. The CDR3 DNA follows: TGTGCCAGCAGTCTCGGACTAGCGGGGGCCTACGAGCAGTACTTC. The chain carries TRBV27 and TRBJ2-7; the match to TRBD2 covers 13 bases. There are 15 residues in the CDR3. V lost 5 bases and J lost 2; bases outside the gene matches: 3. CDR1 is MNHEY, CDR2 SMNVEV, per germline (reference sequence).

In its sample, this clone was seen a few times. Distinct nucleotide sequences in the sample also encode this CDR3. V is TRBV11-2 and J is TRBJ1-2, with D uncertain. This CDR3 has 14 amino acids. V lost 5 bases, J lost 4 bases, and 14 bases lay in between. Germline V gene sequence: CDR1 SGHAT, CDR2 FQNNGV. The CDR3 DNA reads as TGTGCCAGCAGCCCCGACGGACGGACCTATGGCTACACCTTC. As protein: CASSPDGRTYGYTF.

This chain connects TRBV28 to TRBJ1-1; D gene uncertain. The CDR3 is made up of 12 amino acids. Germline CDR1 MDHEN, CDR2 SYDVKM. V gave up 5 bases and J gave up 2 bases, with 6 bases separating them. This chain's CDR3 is CASSPGNTEAFF. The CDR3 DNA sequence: TGTGCCAGCAGTCCGGGAAACACTGAAGCTTTCTTT.

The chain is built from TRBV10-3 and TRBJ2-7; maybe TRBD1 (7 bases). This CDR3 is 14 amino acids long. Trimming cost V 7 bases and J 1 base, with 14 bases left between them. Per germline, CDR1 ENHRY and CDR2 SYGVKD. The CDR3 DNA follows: TGTGCCATCATGAGGGCAGGGGGGTCCTACGAGCAGTACTTC. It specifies CAIMRAGGSYEQYF.

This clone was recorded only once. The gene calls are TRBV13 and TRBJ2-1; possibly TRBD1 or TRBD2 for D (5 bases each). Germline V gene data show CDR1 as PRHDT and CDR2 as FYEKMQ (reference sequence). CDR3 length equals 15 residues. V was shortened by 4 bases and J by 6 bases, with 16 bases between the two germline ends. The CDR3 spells CASSSRDLLLNEQFF. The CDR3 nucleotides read TGTGCCAGCAGCTCCAGGGACCTCCTCCTCAATGAGCAGTTCTTC.

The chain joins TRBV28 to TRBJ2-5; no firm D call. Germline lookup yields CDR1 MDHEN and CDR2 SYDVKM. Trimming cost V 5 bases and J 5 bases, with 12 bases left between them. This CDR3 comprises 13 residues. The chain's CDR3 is CASSPGRLETQYF. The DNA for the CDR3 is TGTGCCAGCAGTCCCGGGCGGCTCGAGACCCAGTACTTC.

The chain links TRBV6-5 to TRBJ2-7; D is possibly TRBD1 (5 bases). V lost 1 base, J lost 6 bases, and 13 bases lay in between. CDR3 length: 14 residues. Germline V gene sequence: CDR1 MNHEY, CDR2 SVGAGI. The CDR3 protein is CASSYFKGPVEQYF. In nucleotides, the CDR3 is TGTGCCAGCAGTTACTTCAAGGGGCCTGTCGAGCAGTACTTC.

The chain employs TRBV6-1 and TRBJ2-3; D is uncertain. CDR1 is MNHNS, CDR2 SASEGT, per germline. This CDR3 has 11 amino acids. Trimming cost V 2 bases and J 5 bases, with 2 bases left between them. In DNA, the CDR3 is TGTGCCAGCAGTGAAAGAGATACGCAGTATTTT. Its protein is CASSERDTQYF.

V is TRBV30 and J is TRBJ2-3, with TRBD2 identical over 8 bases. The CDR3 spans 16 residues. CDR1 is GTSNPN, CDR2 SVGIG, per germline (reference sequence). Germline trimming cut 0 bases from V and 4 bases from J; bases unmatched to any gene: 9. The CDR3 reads CAWSVLGTRISDTQYF. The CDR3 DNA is TGTGCCTGGAGTGTACTGGGGACTAGAATCTCAGATACGCAGTATTTT.